This T cell receptor (beta chain) was profiled in a study of blood T cell repertoires in COVID-19. Overall study: Samples came from the United States, Italy and Spain, spanning acute and convalescent COVID-19. T cells, B-cell-depleted T cells, or PBMCs supplied cDNA or gDNA.

CDR1 and CDR2 from the germline V gene are LGHNA and YSLEER. The length of the CDR3 is 14 residues. With 5 bases clipped from V and 2 bases from J, the junction kept 5 bases outside the gene matches. Authors' methods: Reference gene primer amplification gave nucleated cell count estimates. Here immunoSEQ multiplex PCR was the method, and the copy in TCRdb shows in-frame clones only, minus some. The V and J calls and clone size are taken from that table; D and trimming were inferred from the DNA. The data contain roughly 160,000 clones, approximately 86% of them singletons. This sequence joins TRBV4-3 and TRBJ1-1; 7 bases align to TRBD1. Sequencing was carried out using peripheral blood. The sequence came from a man aged 50 or older with active or convalescent COVID-19. CDR3 coding DNA: TGCGCCAGCAGCAAGGGACAGACCAACACTGAAGCTTTCTTT. Translated: CASSKGQTNTEAFF.